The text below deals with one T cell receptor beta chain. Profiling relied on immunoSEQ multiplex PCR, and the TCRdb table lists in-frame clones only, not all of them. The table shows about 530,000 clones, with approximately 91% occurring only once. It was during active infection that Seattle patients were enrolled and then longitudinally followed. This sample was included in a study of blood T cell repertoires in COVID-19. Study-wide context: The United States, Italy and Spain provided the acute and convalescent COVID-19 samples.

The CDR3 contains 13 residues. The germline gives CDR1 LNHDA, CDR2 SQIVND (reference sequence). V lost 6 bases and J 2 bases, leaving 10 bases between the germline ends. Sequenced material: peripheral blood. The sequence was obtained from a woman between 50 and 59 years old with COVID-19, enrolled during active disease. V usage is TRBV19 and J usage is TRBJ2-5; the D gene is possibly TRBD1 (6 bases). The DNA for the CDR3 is TGTGCCAGTAGCTTAGGACAGCAAGAGACCCAGTACTTC. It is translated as CASSLGQQETQYF.